The 16 T cell receptor beta chains reported below all come from one sample, sequenced in a study of blood T cell repertoires in COVID-19. This table comes from immunoSEQ multiplex PCR, and its TCRdb copy is limited to in-frame clones, with some not included. The data show around 60,000 clones, under 95% seen once. The sample taken for sequencing was peripheral blood. Receptors were obtained from a man between 60 and 75 years old with acute or convalescent COVID-19.

The chain couples TRBV19 to TRBJ2-1; 8 bases fit TRBD1. The CDR3 spans 15 residues. The V and J ends lost 6 bases and 2 bases, in that order; junction bases with no gene match: 6. Per the germline V gene, CDR1 is LNHDA and CDR2 is SQIVND (reference sequence). The CDR3 spells CASRSDRAPYNEQFF. DNA of the CDR3: TGTGCCAGTAGATCGGACAGGGCACCCTACAATGAGCAGTTCTTC.

This sequence joins TRBV18 and TRBJ2-3; 7 bases are shared with TRBD2. With 0 bases clipped from V and 1 base from J, the junction kept 7 bases outside the gene matches. CDR1 and CDR2 from the germline V gene are KGHSH and LQKENI. CDR3 length: 17 amino acids. The CDR3 loop is CASSPPRPGGRTDTQYF. CDR3 nucleotides: TGTGCCAGCTCACCACCGCGGCCGGGGGGACGCACAGATACGCAGTATTTT.

This rearrangement joins TRBV3-1 (or the pseudogene TRBV3-2) to TRBJ2-2; D may be TRBD2 (5 bases). This CDR3 region has 16 residues. Looked up from germline, CDR1 is LGHDT and CDR2 is YNNKEL (reference sequence). The germline V and J ends were trimmed by 0 bases and 2 bases, with 10 bases remaining between them. CDR3 in amino acids: CASSQDRGSNTGELFF. The DNA of the CDR3 is TGTGCCAGCAGCCAAGACAGAGGGAGTAACACCGGGGAGCTGTTTTTT.

The chain couples TRBV6-1 to TRBJ1-2; possibly TRBD1 for D (5 bases). The CDR3 extends over 11 amino acids. V was shortened by 1 base and J by 13 bases, with 10 bases between the two germline ends. Germline CDR1 and CDR2: MNHNS and SASEGT. In nucleotides, the CDR3 is TGTGCCAGCAGTGAAGGAGGAGGGGCCACCTTC. It translates to CASSEGGGATF.

The rearrangement uses TRBV28 and TRBJ1-1; a possible D gene is TRBD1 (6 bases). Germline V lookup: CDR1 MDHEN, CDR2 SYDVKM. This CDR3 region has 11 residues. Trimming took off 5 bases at V and 7 bases at J, with 8 bases between the two ends. Here the CDR3 reads CASSKQGEAFF. The CDR3 DNA reads as TGTGCCAGCAGTAAACAGGGTGAAGCTTTCTTT.

CDR3 nucleotides: TGTGCCTGGAGTGTACAGCGGGGGATGGGAGATACGCAGTATTTT. Its protein product is CAWSVQRGMGDTQYF. The V call is TRBV30, the J call TRBJ2-3; 8 bases agree with TRBD2. Unmatched junction bases numbered 7, after V lost 0 bases and J lost 5 bases. This CDR3 comprises 15 residues. Germline loops: CDR1 GTSNPN, CDR2 SVGIG (reference sequence).

This clone was seen only once. The chain couples TRBV7-8 to TRBJ1-2; maybe TRBD1 (5 bases). Germline V gene data show CDR1 as SGHVS and CDR2 as FQNEAQ. This CDR3 is 14 amino acids long. The V and J ends lost 1 base and 3 bases respectively, with 9 bases between them. CDR3 region: CASSLGGDDYGYTF. In DNA form, the CDR3 reads TGTGCCAGCAGCTTAGGGGGGGATGACTATGGCTACACCTTC.

The chain has TRBV6-1 and TRBJ2-4; 12 bases fit TRBD2. This CDR3 has 16 residues. V lost 2 bases, J lost 3 bases, and 2 bases stayed unmatched. Looked up from germline, CDR1 is MNHNS and CDR2 is SASEGT. The CDR3 spells CASSELAGGNKNIQYF. Here the CDR3 DNA reads TGTGCCAGCAGTGAACTAGCGGGGGGGAACAAAAACATTCAGTACTTC.

This chain uses TRBV11-2 with TRBJ1-3; weak D call: TRBD1 (5 bases). V was cut by 0 bases and J by 0 bases, with 12 bases left in between. The CDR3 length is 17 residues. From germline, CDR1 is SGHAT and CDR2 FQNNGV. The DNA for the CDR3 is TGTGCCAGCAGCTTAGAACGCCGGCAGGGCTCTGGAAACACCATATATTTT. Its translation is CASSLERRQGSGNTIYF.

This chain connects TRBV3-1 (or the pseudogene TRBV3-2) to TRBJ2-7; maybe TRBD2 (7 bases). V gave up 3 bases and J gave up 3 bases, with 15 bases separating them. The germline V gene encodes CDR1 LGHDT and CDR2 YNNKEL (reference sequence). This CDR3 is built from 15 residues. The CDR3: CASSQVRGAHYEQYF. The CDR3 coding sequence is TGTGCCAGCAGCCAGGTCCGGGGGGCCCACTACGAGCAGTACTTC.

This rearrangement joins TRBV7-9 to TRBJ1-5, with D unresolved. The CDR3 runs to 12 residues. Germline V gene data show CDR1 as SEHNR and CDR2 as FQNEAQ (reference sequence). The V end lost 4 bases, the J end lost 7 bases, and 8 bases lay between the germline ends. Here the CDR3 reads CASSSLSQPQHF. In DNA form, the CDR3 reads TGTGCCAGCAGCTCCTTGAGCCAGCCCCAGCATTTT.

CDR3 in amino acids: CASSLSRDTSPLHF. In nucleotides, the CDR3 is TGTGCCAGCAGCTTAAGTAGGGACACGTCACCCCTCCACTTT. The genes are TRBV6-2 or TRBV6-3 and TRBJ1-6, with D maybe TRBD1 (6 bases). Germline V gives CDR1 MNHEY, CDR2 SVGEGT. The V end was cut by 6 bases, the J end by 10 bases, with 16 bases between. CDR3 length equals 14 residues.

V usage is TRBV25-1 and J usage is TRBJ1-1; TRBD1 matches 7 bases. The CDR3 length is 14 residues. The germline gives CDR1 MGHDK, CDR2 SYGVNS. V trimming: 9 bases; J trimming: 0 bases; junction bases outside the gene matches: 7. This CDR3 reads CARVEGQMNTEAFF. DNA for the CDR3: TGTGCCAGGGTGGAGGGACAGATGAACACTGAAGCTTTCTTT.

The gene calls are TRBV5-1 and TRBJ2-7; tentative D call: TRBD1 (6 bases). The V and J ends lost 0 bases and 4 bases respectively, with 11 bases between them. The germline gives CDR1 SGHRS, CDR2 YFSETQ. The CDR3 extends over 14 amino acids. The DNA for the CDR3 is TGCGCCAGCAGCTTGGAGGGACACCCTTACGAGCAGTACTTC. Encoded protein: CASSLEGHPYEQYF. The full variable domain, in which reference TRBV5-1 and TRBJ2-7 provide the parts outside the CDR3, is KAGVTQTPRYLIKTRGQQVTLSCSPISGHRSVSWYQQTPGQGLQFLFEYFSETQRNKGNFPGRFSGRQFSNSRSEMNVSTLELGDSALYLCASSLEGHPYEQYFGPGTRLTVT.

This sequence joins TRBV7-9 and TRBJ2-3; perhaps TRBD1 as D (6 bases). Germline-derived CDR1 and CDR2 are SEHNR and FQNEAQ (reference sequence). The CDR3 spans 15 residues. Trimming removed 2 bases at V and 2 bases at J, with 11 bases between. CDR3 coding DNA: TGTGCCAGCAGCTTAACCAGGGGAGTCACAGATACGCAGTATTTT. Protein sequence: CASSLTRGVTDTQYF.

The chain carries TRBV18 and TRBJ2-5; tentatively, D is TRBD1 (6 bases). Trimming left V 1 base short and J 1 base short, with 7 bases between. The CDR3 consists of 14 residues. Per germline, CDR1 KGHSH and CDR2 LQKENI. CDR3 sequence: CASSPRDIQETQYF. The CDR3 DNA reads as TGTGCCAGCTCACCACGGGACATCCAAGAGACCCAGTACTTC. The whole variable domain, remainder taken from reference TRBV18 and TRBJ2-5, is NAGVMQNPRHLVRRRGQEARLRCSPMKGHSHVYWYRQLPEEGLKFMVYLQKENIIDESGMPKERFSAEFPKEGPSILRIQQVVRGDSAAYFCASSPRDIQETQYFGPGTRLLVL.